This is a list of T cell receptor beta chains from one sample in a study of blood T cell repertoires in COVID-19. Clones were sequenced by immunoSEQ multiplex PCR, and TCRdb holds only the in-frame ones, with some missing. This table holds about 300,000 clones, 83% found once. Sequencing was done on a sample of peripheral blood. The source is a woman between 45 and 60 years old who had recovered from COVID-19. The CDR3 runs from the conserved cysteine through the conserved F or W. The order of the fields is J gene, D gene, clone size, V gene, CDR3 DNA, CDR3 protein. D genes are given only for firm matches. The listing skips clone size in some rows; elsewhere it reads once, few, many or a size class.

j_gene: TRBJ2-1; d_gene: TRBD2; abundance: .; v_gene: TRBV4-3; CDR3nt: TGCGCCAGCAGCTCGACTAGCGGGGGGGCCAATGAGCAGTTCTTC; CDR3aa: CASSSTSGGANEQFF
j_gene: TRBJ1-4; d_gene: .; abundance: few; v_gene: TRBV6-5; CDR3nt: TGTGCCAGCAGAAAGACTGACGGGGGGATCGGGGAACTGTTTTTT; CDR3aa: CASRKTDGGIGELFF
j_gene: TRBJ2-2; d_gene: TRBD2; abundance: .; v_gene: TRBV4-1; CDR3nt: TGCGCCAGCAGCCAACCTAGCGGGGGGGGAGGCGGGGAGCTGTTTTTT; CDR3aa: CASSQPSGGGGGELFF
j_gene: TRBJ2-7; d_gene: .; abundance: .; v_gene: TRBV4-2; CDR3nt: TGTGCCAGCAGCCAAGATCAGGGTGTCTACGAGCAGTACTTC; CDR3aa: CASSQDQGVYEQYF
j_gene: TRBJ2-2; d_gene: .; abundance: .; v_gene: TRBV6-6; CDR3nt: TGTGCCAGCAGTTACCCAGCAGGGCCCACTCCCGGGGAGCTGTTTTTT; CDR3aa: CASSYPAGPTPGELFF
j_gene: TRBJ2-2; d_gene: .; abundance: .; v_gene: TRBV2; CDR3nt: TGTGCCTCGATGAGAGGGCCGAACACCGGGGAGCTGTTTTTT; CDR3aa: CASMRGPNTGELFF
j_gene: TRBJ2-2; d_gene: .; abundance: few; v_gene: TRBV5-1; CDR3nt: TGCGCCAGCAGCCGTCGGACAGATGCGAACACCGGGGAGCTGTTTTTT; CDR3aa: CASSRRTDANTGELFF
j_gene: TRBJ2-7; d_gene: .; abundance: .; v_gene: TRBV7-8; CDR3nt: TGTGCCAGCAGCCCTGACCCAGGCCCCTACGAGCAGTACTTC; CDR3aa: CASSPDPGPYEQYF
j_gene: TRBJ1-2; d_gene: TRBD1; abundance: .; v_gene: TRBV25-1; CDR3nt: TGTGCCAGCAGTGAATCCCGAGGGGGCCACTATGGCTACACCTTC; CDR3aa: CASSESRGGHYGYTF
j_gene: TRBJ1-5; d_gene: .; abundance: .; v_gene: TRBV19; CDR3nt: TGTGCCAGTAGTATAACGGGGGGGGGCAACCAGCCCCAGCATTTT; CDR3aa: CASSITGGGNQPQHF
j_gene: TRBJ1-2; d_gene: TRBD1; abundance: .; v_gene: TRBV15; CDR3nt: TGTGCCACCAGCAGACGGACAGGGGGAAACTATGGCTACACCTTC; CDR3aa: CATSRRTGGNYGYTF
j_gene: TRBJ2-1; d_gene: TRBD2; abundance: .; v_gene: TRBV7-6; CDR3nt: TGTGCCAGCAGCTTAGGACGACTAGCGGGGGGTGTGGATGAGCAGTTCTTC; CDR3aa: CASSLGRLAGGVDEQFF
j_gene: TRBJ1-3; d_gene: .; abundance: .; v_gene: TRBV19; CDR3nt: TGTGCCAGTACCCATCTGGGAGCTGGAAACACCATATATTTT; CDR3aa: CASTHLGAGNTIYF
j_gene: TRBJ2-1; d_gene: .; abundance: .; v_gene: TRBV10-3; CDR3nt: TGTGCCATCAGAACACCCAAAGCGGAGCATAACAATGAGCAGTTCTTC; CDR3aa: CAIRTPKAEHNNEQFF
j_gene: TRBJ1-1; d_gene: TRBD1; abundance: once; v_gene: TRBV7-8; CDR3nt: TGTGCCAGCAGCTTTCCCGGGACAGGGAGAAGGATGAACACTGAAGCTTTCTTT; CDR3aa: CASSFPGTGRRMNTEAFF
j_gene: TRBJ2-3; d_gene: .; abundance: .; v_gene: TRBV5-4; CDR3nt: TGTGCCAGCAGCTTGGACAGGGCTTCAGATACGCAGTATTTT; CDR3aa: CASSLDRASDTQYF
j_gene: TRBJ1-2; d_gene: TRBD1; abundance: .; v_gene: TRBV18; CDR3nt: TGTGCCAGCTCACCTCCGAACAGGGGCAACTATGGCTACACCTTC; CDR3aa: CASSPPNRGNYGYTF
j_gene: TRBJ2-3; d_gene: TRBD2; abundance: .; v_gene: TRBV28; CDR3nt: TGTGCCAGCGGGCTTAGCGGGAGGGCCAAAGATACGCAGTATTTT; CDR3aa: CASGLSGRAKDTQYF
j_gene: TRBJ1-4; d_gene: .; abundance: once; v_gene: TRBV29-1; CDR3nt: TGCAGCGTTGAAGATGGGGGCAGGGATCCAACTAATGAAAAACTGTTTTTT; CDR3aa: CSVEDGGRDPTNEKLFF
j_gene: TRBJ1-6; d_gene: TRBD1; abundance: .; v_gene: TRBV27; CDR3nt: TGTGCCAGCAGTCCCGGGACAGGGGATTCACCCCTCCACTTT; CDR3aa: CASSPGTGDSPLHF
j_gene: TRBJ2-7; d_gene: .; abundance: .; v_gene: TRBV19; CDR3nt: TGTGCCAGTAGTAACGGAGGTGGCGAGCAGTACTTC; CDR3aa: CASSNGGGEQYF
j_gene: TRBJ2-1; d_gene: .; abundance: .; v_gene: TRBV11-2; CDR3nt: TGTGCCAGCAGCTTAGTCACTTACAATGAGCAGTTCTTC; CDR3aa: CASSLVTYNEQFF
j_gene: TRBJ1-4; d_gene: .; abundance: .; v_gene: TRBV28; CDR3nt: TGTGCCAGCAGCGTCGGACAAAATGAAAAACTGTTTTTT; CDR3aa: CASSVGQNEKLFF
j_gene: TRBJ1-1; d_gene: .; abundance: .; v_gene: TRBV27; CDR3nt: TGTGCCAGCAGTGCGACAGCGTGGAACACTGAAGCTTTCTTT; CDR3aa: CASSATAWNTEAFF
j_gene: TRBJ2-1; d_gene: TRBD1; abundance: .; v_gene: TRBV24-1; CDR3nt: TGTGCCACCAGCGCAGGGGGCCCGGGCTCCTACAATGAGCAGTTCTTC; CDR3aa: CATSAGGPGSYNEQFF
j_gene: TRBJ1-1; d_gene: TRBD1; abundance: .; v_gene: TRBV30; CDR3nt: TGTGCCTCATCTACAACAGGGGAGGCTGAAGCTTTCTTT; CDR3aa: CASSTTGEAEAFF
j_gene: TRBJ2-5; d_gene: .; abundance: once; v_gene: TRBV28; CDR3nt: TGTGCCAGCAGTTTAGAGCCTAGCGAGACCCAGTACTTC; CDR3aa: CASSLEPSETQYF
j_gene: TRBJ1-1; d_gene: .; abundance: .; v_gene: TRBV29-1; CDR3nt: TGCAGCGTTGAAGGGGCTCTGAACACTGAAGCTTTCTTT; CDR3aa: CSVEGALNTEAFF
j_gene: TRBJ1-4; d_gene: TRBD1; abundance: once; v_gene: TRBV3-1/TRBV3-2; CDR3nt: TGTGCCAGCAGCCATACCGGGACAGGGGGTGAAAAACTGTTTTTT; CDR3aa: CASSHTGTGGEKLFF
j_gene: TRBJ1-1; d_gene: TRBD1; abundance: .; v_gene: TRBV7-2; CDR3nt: TGTGCCAGCAGCTCTTGGACAGGGAGTGAAGCTTTCTTT; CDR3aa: CASSSWTGSEAFF
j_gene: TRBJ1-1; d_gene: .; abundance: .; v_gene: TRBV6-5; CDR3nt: TGTGCCAGCAGTTACTCCCGGAGCACTGAAGCTTTCTTT; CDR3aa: CASSYSRSTEAFF
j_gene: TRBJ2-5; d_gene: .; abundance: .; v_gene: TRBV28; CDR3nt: TGTGCCAGCAGTTTTGACCAGGGGTTCTGGACCCAGTACTTC; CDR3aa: CASSFDQGFWTQYF
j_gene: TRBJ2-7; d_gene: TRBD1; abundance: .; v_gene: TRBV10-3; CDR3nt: TGTGCCATCAGTGATTATTCCGGACAGGCAAACGAGCAGTACTTC; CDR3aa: CAISDYSGQANEQYF
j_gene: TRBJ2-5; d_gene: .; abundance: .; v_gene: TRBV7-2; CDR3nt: TGTGCCAGCAGCGGGTGGCGGGGGCTAGGAGAGACCCAGTACTTC; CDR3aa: CASSGWRGLGETQYF
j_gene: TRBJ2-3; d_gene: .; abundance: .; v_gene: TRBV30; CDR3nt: TGTGCCTGGAGTCCCTCGATAGCGTTCGGAGAAAGAACAGATACGCAGTATTTT; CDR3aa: CAWSPSIAFGERTDTQYF
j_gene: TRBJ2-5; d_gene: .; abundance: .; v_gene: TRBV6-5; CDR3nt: TGTGCCAGCAGTTACTCCGGGACACAAGAGACCCAGTACTTC; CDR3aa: CASSYSGTQETQYF
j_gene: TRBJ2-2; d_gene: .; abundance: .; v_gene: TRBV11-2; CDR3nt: TGTGCCAGCAGCTTAGATTTGGTCGGGAGTGGCACCGGGGAGCTGTTTTTT; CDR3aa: CASSLDLVGSGTGELFF
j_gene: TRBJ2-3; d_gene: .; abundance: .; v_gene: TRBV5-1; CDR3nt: TGCGCCAGCAGCTTGGCTGGGGGCGGGAGCGCAGATACGCAGTATTTT; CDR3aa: CASSLAGGGSADTQYF
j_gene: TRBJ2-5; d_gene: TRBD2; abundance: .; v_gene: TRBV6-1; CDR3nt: TGTGCCAGCAGTGACGTGGGGAGGGTGGTACAAGAGACCCAGTACTTC; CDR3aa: CASSDVGRVVQETQYF
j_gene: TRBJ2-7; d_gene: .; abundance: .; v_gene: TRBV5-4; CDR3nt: TGTGCCAGCAGCTTACAGGGTTCTATCGAGCAGTACTTC; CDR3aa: CASSLQGSIEQYF
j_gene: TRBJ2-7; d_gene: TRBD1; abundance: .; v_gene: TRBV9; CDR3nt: TGTGCCAGCAGCCCCTACCTGGACAGGGGCGGCGAGCAGTACTTC; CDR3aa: CASSPYLDRGGEQYF
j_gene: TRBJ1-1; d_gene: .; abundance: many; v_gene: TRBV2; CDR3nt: TGTGCCAGTACACCACAGGGCGGGGGCACTGAAGCTTTCTTT; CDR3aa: CASTPQGGGTEAFF
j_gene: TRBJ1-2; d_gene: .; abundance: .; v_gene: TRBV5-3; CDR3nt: TGTGCCACTCCCTCAGGGAATAACTATGGCTACACCTTC; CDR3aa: CATPSGNNYGYTF
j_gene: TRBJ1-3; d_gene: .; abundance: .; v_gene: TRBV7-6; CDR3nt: TGTGCCAGCAGTCGGGGGGTAGACTCTGGAAACACCATATATTTT; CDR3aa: CASSRGVDSGNTIYF
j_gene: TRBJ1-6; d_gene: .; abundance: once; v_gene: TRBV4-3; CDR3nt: TGCGCCAGCAGCCCGGGATCTAACTCACCCCTCCACTTT; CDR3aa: CASSPGSNSPLHF
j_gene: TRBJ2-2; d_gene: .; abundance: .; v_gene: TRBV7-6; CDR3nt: TGTGCCAGCAGCTTAGCGCCCGGGGACACCGGGGAGCTGTTTTTT; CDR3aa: CASSLAPGDTGELFF
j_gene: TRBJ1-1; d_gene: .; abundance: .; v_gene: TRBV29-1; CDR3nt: TGCAGCGTTAGCGGGGGGGCTTTAAACACTGAAGCTTTCTTT; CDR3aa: CSVSGGALNTEAFF
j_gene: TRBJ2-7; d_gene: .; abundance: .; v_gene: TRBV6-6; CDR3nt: TGTGCCAGCAGTTTACTATTAGGAACCTACGAGCAGTACTTC; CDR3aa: CASSLLLGTYEQYF
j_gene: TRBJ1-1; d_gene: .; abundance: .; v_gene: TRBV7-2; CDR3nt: TGTGCCAGCAGCTCCTGGGGGGGGAACACTGAAGCTTTCTTT; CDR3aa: CASSSWGGNTEAFF